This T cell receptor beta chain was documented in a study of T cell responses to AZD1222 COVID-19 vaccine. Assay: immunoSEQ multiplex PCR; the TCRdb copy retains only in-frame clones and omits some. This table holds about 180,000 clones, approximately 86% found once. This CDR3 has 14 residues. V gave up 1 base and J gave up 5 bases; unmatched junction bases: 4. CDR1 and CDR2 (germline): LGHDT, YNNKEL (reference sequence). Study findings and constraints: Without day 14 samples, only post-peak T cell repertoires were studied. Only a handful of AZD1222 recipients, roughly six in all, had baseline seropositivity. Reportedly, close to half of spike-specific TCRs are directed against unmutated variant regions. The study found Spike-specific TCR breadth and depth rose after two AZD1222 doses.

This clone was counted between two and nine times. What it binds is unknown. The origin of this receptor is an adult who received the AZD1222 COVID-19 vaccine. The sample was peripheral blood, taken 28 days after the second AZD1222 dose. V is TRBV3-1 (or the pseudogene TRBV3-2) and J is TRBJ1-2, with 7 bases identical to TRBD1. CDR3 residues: CASSQATGRYGYTF. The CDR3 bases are TGTGCCAGCAGCCAAGCGACAGGGCGGTATGGCTACACCTTC.